This TCR beta chain was sequenced in a study of blood T cells in healthy people across ages. General study points: Age showed a roughly linear inverse relationship with TCR beta diversity per million T cells. PBMCs left unsorted prevented a conclusive naive versus antigen-experienced comparison. In long-lived donors, naive CD4+ cell counts and diversity exceeded those of aged donors.

A second PCR, run for roughly 7 to 12 cycles, used a sample-barcoded 5' primer plus a J-beta primer mix. TCRdb passed the 5' RACE reads through MiXCR, listing each CDR3 protein once. The table lists about 670,000 distinct CDR3 sequences, about 50% of them singletons. On this clonotype itself: The antigen remains unidentified.

Germline-derived CDR1 and CDR2 are SEHNR and FQNEAQ (reference sequence). The junction had 3 bases not matched to a gene; V was cut back by 1 base and J by 5 bases. The CDR3 is made up of 15 amino acids. Sequencing input: blood. This clonotype originated in a woman aged 80 or over in good health. The chain has TRBV7-9 and TRBJ2-1, with 9 positions matching TRBD1. This chain's CDR3 is CASSLEQGAHNEQFF. CDR3 DNA: TGTGCCAGCAGCTTAGAACAGGGGGCCCACAATGAGCAGTTCTTC.